This entry lists 2 T cell receptor beta chains sequenced from one sample in a study of PD-L1 blockade in urothelial cancer. The protocol was immunoSEQ multiplex PCR, while the TCRdb copy is restricted to in-frame clones and leaves out a portion. The profile shows 17,000 or so clones, 75% to 90% of them singletons. The sequencing used PBMCs, collected around atezolizumab (anti-PD-L1) treatment. The receptors derive from a man aged 50-59 years with urothelial cancer.

This clone occurred a few times. The chain carries TRBV6-6 and TRBJ2-2; 7 bases match TRBD1. Trimming took 7 bases from V and 6 from J; bases not matched to a gene: 2. This CDR3 spans 12 amino acids. CDR1 and CDR2 from the germline V gene are MNHNY and SVGAGI (reference sequence). The CDR3 DNA reads as TGTGCCAGCAAGGGGGCTGCCGGGGAGCTGTTTTTT. It translates to CASKGAAGELFF.

V gene TRBV27 combines with J gene TRBJ2-5; tentative D call: TRBD2 (6 bases). Germline V gene lookup returns CDR1 MNHEY and CDR2 SMNVEV (reference sequence). V shed 6 bases and J shed 1 base, with 9 bases lying between them. This CDR3 has 13 residues. The CDR3 protein is CASSFGGQETQYF. CDR3 nucleotides: TGTGCCAGCAGCTTCGGGGGCCAAGAGACCCAGTACTTC.